One sample yielded the 18 T cell receptor beta chains listed below, sequenced in a study of blood T cell repertoires in COVID-19. TCRdb's copy holds only in-frame clones and misses some; the assay was immunoSEQ multiplex PCR. The sample has 88,000 or so clones, 80% to 90% seen once. The source material was peripheral blood. The source of these receptors is a man between 60 and 75 years old with acute or convalescent COVID-19.

This chain uses TRBV3-1 (or the pseudogene TRBV3-2) with TRBJ2-3, with D hard to call. Looked up from germline, CDR1 is LGHDT and CDR2 is YNNKEL (reference sequence). The CDR3 spans 13 residues. The V gene lost 0 bases and the J gene lost 6 bases, with 7 bases spanning the gap. CDR3 coding DNA: TGTGCCAGCAGCCAAGATACCGGGGATACGCAGTATTTT. Amino acids: CASSQDTGDTQYF.

This rearrangement joins TRBV4-1 to TRBJ1-1; weak D call: TRBD1 (5 bases). Trimming pared 0 bases from V and 5 bases from J, leaving 10 bases between. CDR3 length equals 14 residues. The germline V gene has CDR1 MGHRA and CDR2 YSYEKL. The CDR3 DNA sequence: TGCGCCAGCAGCCAAGATCCTCAGGGAACTGAAGCTTTCTTT. The encoded protein is CASSQDPQGTEAFF.

The chain carries TRBV9 and TRBJ2-5, with 8 bases aligning to TRBD2. This CDR3 is built from 14 residues. From germline, CDR1 is SGDLS and CDR2 YYNGEE. Germline trimming cut 3 bases from V and 5 bases from J; bases unmatched to any gene: 6. In nucleotides, the CDR3 is TGTGCCAGCAGCGCGGGACTAGTTTGGGAGACCCAGTACTTC. It is translated as CASSAGLVWETQYF.

J is TRBJ1-1 and V is TRBV27; tentative D call: TRBD1 (5 bases). The V end lost 5 bases, the J end lost 3 bases, and 19 bases lay between the germline ends. This CDR3 contains 16 residues. The germline V gene encodes CDR1 MNHEY and CDR2 SMNVEV (reference sequence). Here the CDR3 reads CASSPFGGLSHTEAFF. The CDR3 bases are TGTGCCAGCAGTCCTTTCGGGGGTCTATCGCACACTGAAGCTTTCTTT.

This clone occurred once. CDR3 loop: CATRDRAANEQFF. In DNA, the CDR3 is TGTGCCACCCGGGACAGGGCAGCCAATGAGCAGTTCTTC. The chain links TRBV3-1 (or the pseudogene TRBV3-2) to TRBJ2-1, with 9 bases fitting TRBD1. Unmatched junction bases numbered 7, after V lost 10 bases and J lost 6 bases. In germline, CDR1 is LGHDT, CDR2 YNNKEL (reference sequence). This CDR3 is 13 amino acids long.

This chain connects TRBV30 to TRBJ1-5; D might be TRBD1 (5 bases). CDR1 is GTSNPN, CDR2 SVGIG, per germline (reference sequence). V lost 1 base and J lost 3, with 10 bases in between. CDR3 length: 14 amino acids. CDR3 sequence (DNA): TGTGCCTGGAGTGGAGACAGATACAATCAGCCCCAGCATTTT. Translating gives CAWSGDRYNQPQHF.

The chain employs TRBV7-2 and TRBJ2-1; 7 nucleotides align to TRBD1. The ends lost 5 bases at V and 9 bases at J; junction bases unmatched: 7. The CDR3 is made up of 13 amino acids. CDR1 and CDR2 (germline): SGHTA, FQGNSA. The CDR3 DNA is TGTGCCAGCAGCGGGAGACAGGGTCCTGAGCAGTTCTTC. Amino acids: CASSGRQGPEQFF.

V is TRBV20-1 and J is TRBJ2-1; maybe TRBD2 (6 bases). The V gene lost 3 bases and the J gene lost 2 bases, with 17 bases spanning the gap. This CDR3 spans 16 amino acids. Germline loops: CDR1 DFQATT, CDR2 SNEGSKA (reference sequence). CDR3 coding DNA: TGCAGTGCTAGTGCTCGTGGGAGGTGGACCTACAATGAGCAGTTCTTC. Translated: CSASARGRWTYNEQFF.

The V gene is TRBV5-4, the J gene TRBJ1-2; a weak D match, TRBD1 (5 bases). There are 13 residues in the CDR3. In germline, CDR1 is SGHNT, CDR2 YYREEE (reference sequence). V was trimmed by 0 bases and J by 2 bases, leaving 5 bases between them. The CDR3 protein is CASSLGQNYGYTF. The DNA for the CDR3 is TGTGCCAGCAGCTTGGGACAGAACTATGGCTACACCTTC.

On this clone itself: A junction boundary mismatches the germline segment, possibly from a read error. V gene TRBV7-2 combines with J gene TRBJ2-7; 9 nucleotides match TRBD1. CDR1 and CDR2 (germline): SGHTA, FQGNSA. The CDR3 runs 14 residues. CDR3 DNA sequence: TGTGCCAGCAGCTTAGGGGGGCCCGGGGGACAGGGTAACTTC. Translating gives CASSLGGPGGQGNF.

The J gene is TRBJ1-5, the V gene TRBV7-8, with 7 bases fitting TRBD1. The ends lost 3 bases at V and 3 bases at J; junction bases unmatched: 8. The CDR3 consists of 16 residues. Germline CDR1 is SGHVS and CDR2 is FQNEAQ. The CDR3: CASSFLPDRDNQPQHF. Here the CDR3 DNA reads TGTGCCAGCAGCTTCTTACCTGACAGGGACAATCAGCCCCAGCATTTT. The complete variable domain, with remaining parts taken from reference TRBV7-8 and TRBJ1-5, reads GAGVSQSPRYKVAKRGQDVALRCDPISGHVSLFWYQQALGQGPEFLTYFQNEAQLDKSGLPSDRFFAERPEGSVSTLKIQRTQQEDSAVYLCASSFLPDRDNQPQHFGDGTRLSIL.

This clone was recorded only once. This chain joins TRBV7-6 and TRBJ2-1, with 8 bases identical to TRBD2. V shed 1 base, J shed 9 bases, and the junction held 11 bases outside the gene matches. Germline loops: CDR1 SGHVS, CDR2 FNYEAQ. The CDR3 runs to 16 residues. In DNA, the CDR3 is TGTGCCAGCAGCTTAGGCGGGGGGCCAAATATCGGTGAGCAGTTCTTC. It is translated as CASSLGGGPNIGEQFF.

This chain connects TRBV2 to TRBJ1-2; no clear D. CDR1 and CDR2 from the germline V gene are SNHLY and FYNNEI. This CDR3 contains 13 residues. V lost 5 bases and J lost 3, with 10 bases in between. CDR3 protein: CASSRTEDYGYTF. For the CDR3, the DNA is TGTGCCAGCAGTAGAACAGAAGACTATGGCTACACCTTC.

V gene TRBV5-4 combines with J gene TRBJ2-2, with 10 nucleotides matching TRBD1. J lost 6 bases, V lost 5 bases, and 4 bases had no gene match. The CDR3 contains 14 residues. Germline CDR1 SGHNT, CDR2 YYREEE (reference sequence). CDR3 sequence (DNA): TGTGCCAGCAGAAGGGACAGGGGTTCCGGGGAGCTGTTTTTT. This sequence encodes CASRRDRGSGELFF.

This sequence joins TRBV30 and TRBJ2-3; the match to TRBD2 covers 12 bases. This CDR3 contains 16 residues. The germline V gene has CDR1 GTSNPN and CDR2 SVGIG (reference sequence). The V segment lost 0 bases and the J segment 2 bases; nucleotides outside the gene matches: 3. This CDR3 reads CAWSVTSGGFTDTQYF. Written as DNA, the CDR3 is TGTGCCTGGAGTGTGACTAGCGGGGGCTTCACAGATACGCAGTATTTT.

The chain is built from TRBV4-3 and TRBJ1-3; a possible D gene is TRBD1 (6 bases). Germline CDR1 LGHNA, CDR2 YSLEER. The CDR3 covers 16 residues. The V end lost 4 bases, the J end lost 2 bases, and 15 bases lay between the germline ends. The CDR3 region has the DNA TGCGCCAGCAGCCCAGCAGCACAGGGAGCTGGAAACACCATATATTTT. Amino acids: CASSPAAQGAGNTIYF.

This clone has just a few counts. This chain links TRBV29-1 with TRBJ2-7, with D possibly TRBD2 on 7 matching bases. Trimming stripped 7 bases from V and 5 bases from J, with 12 bases between. Germline assignment: CDR1 SQVTM and CDR2 ANQGSEA. CDR3 length equals 11 residues. The DNA of the CDR3 is TGCAGCGCTGGAGGGGGGGACGAGCAGTACTTC. Translation gives CSAGGGDEQYF.

J is TRBJ2-5 and V is TRBV7-2; 7 bases are a match to TRBD1. The CDR3 sequence is 15 residues long. V dropped 8 bases and J dropped 8; count of bases not matched to a gene: 17. The V gene's germline CDR1 is SGHTA and CDR2 FQGNSA. This CDR3 is CASGPTGISLGTQYF. DNA of the CDR3: TGTGCCAGCGGACCGACAGGGATTTCGTTGGGCACCCAGTACTTC.